The 20 T cell receptor beta chains below all came from one sample that was sequenced in a study of blood T cell repertoires in COVID-19. Only in-frame clones appear in the TCRdb table, and some are missing; sequencing was by immunoSEQ multiplex PCR. The profile shows 100,000 to 120,000 clones, about 83% of them singletons. The source material was peripheral blood. The origin of the receptors is a woman in her seventies with acute or convalescent COVID-19.

In its sample, this clone was seen a few times. The chain links TRBV7-2 to TRBJ1-1; no firm D call. V lost 5 bases and J lost 1, with 14 bases in between. This CDR3 has 15 amino acids. Germline V gene lookup returns CDR1 SGHTA and CDR2 FQGNSA. CDR3 sequence: CASSPNYGPNTEAFF. In nucleotides, the CDR3 is TGTGCCAGCAGCCCAAACTACGGCCCGAACACTGAAGCTTTCTTT.

The CDR3 sequence: CSAFTSENYNEQFF. Here the CDR3 DNA reads TGCAGCGCCTTCACTAGCGAGAACTACAATGAGCAGTTCTTC. The J gene is TRBJ2-1, the V gene TRBV29-1; TRBD2 agrees at 7 bases. V gave up 7 bases and J gave up 3 bases; unmatched junction bases: 9. The CDR3 consists of 14 residues. CDR1 SQVTM and CDR2 ANQGSEA come from the germline V gene.

In DNA, the CDR3 is TGTGCCAGCAGCTTAAAGCTAGCGGGGGAAGGTGAGCAGTTCTTC. Its translation is CASSLKLAGEGEQFF. V usage is TRBV7-2 and J usage is TRBJ2-1; 10 bases line up with TRBD2. Germline assignment: CDR1 SGHTA and CDR2 FQGNSA. The CDR3 loop spans 15 amino acids. The J segment lost 9 bases and the V segment lost 2 bases, leaving 7 bases of the junction unmatched.

The V and J genes are TRBV11-2 and TRBJ1-2, with 7 bases lining up with TRBD1. This CDR3 contains 15 residues. Germline lookup yields CDR1 SGHAT and CDR2 FQNNGV. V shed 0 bases and J 7 bases; nucleotides not matched to a gene: 8. As DNA, the CDR3 is TGTGCCAGCAGCTTAGATCGAGGGGGCGCCAGTGGCTACACCTTC. Its translation is CASSLDRGGASGYTF.

In its sample, this clone was seen once. The chain has TRBV7-2 and TRBJ1-4; 7 bases are a match to TRBD1. With V trimmed by 5 bases and J by 8 bases, 11 bases remained unmatched. Germline-derived CDR1 and CDR2 are SGHTA and FQGNSA. The CDR3 is 15 residues long. The DNA for the CDR3 is TGTGCCAGCAGCCGGACAGGCGGCGGAACCGAAAAACTGTTTTTT. This sequence encodes CASSRTGGGTEKLFF.

A few counts support this clone. The gene calls are TRBV5-1 and TRBJ2-2; 8 bases are a match to TRBD1. CDR1 and CDR2 from the germline V gene are SGHRS and YFSETQ. CDR3 length equals 19 residues. V was pared by 0 bases and J by 3 bases, with 13 bases of the junction left unmatched. CDR3 sequence (DNA): TGCGCCAGCAGCTTGGTTGTCCCCAGGGGGCCAACCTACACCGGGGAGCTGTTTTTT. Its protein is CASSLVVPRGPTYTGELFF.

This chain links TRBV29-1 with TRBJ2-1; D is perhaps TRBD2 (6 bases). The CDR3 sequence is 16 residues long. The ends were cut back, 3 bases at V and 4 bases at J, with 19 bases in the middle. The germline V gene has CDR1 SQVTM and CDR2 ANQGSEA. The CDR3 DNA sequence: TGCAGCGTTGAGGCTCCTGGGGACTTCGCGTACAATGAGCAGTTCTTC. Encoded protein: CSVEAPGDFAYNEQFF.

The chain joins TRBV5-5 to TRBJ1-3; D is ambiguous. The CDR3 totals 14 residues. Germline V gives CDR1 SGHKS, CDR2 YYEKEE (reference sequence). V was shortened by 0 bases and J by 7 bases, with 11 bases between the two germline ends. The DNA for the CDR3 is TGTGCCAGCAGCTTGGCCGTGCTGAGGAACACCATATATTTT. Protein: CASSLAVLRNTIYF.

This chain joins TRBV29-1 and TRBJ2-5; D perhaps matches TRBD2 (5 bases). The CDR3 sequence is 13 residues long. The V end was cut by 5 bases, the J end by 9 bases, with 19 bases between. Germline CDR1 and CDR2: SQVTM and ANQGSEA. The CDR3 sequence is CSVSEGPTGSQYF. The CDR3 DNA reads TGCAGCGTTTCCGAGGGTCCCACGGGATCCCAGTACTTC.

In its sample, this clone was seen once. The chain carries TRBV5-4 and TRBJ1-1; D gene ambiguous. Trimming removed 3 bases at V and 3 bases at J, with 9 bases between. In germline, CDR1 is SGHNT, CDR2 YYREEE (reference sequence). The CDR3 spans 13 residues. CDR3 loop: CASSSRWDTEAFF. CDR3 coding DNA: TGTGCCAGCAGCTCGCGGTGGGACACTGAAGCTTTCTTT.

This clone was observed a handful of times. The chain is built from TRBV28 and TRBJ1-6; D is possibly TRBD1 (5 bases). The germline V gene has CDR1 MDHEN and CDR2 SYDVKM. This CDR3 comprises 14 residues. The V and J ends lost 2 bases and 9 bases respectively, with 11 bases between them. As DNA, the CDR3 is TGTGCCAGCAGTTTACTCAGGGTTTTTTCACCCCTCCACTTT. Its protein is CASSLLRVFSPLHF.

The chain uses TRBV7-8 and TRBJ2-1, with TRBD2 matching over 16 bases. This CDR3 region has 18 residues. Looked up from germline, CDR1 is SGHVS and CDR2 is FQNEAQ. V shed 0 bases and J 9 bases; nucleotides not matched to a gene: 8. CDR3: CASSLAGTSGGALLEQFF. The CDR3 coding sequence is TGTGCCAGCAGCTTAGCCGGGACTAGCGGGGGGGCTCTCCTTGAGCAGTTCTTC.

The chain links TRBV19 to TRBJ2-1; 12 nucleotides line up with TRBD2. CDR1 is LNHDA and CDR2 is SQIVND in the germline V gene (reference sequence). The CDR3 extends over 15 amino acids. The V and J ends lost 5 bases and 7 bases, in that order; junction bases with no gene match: 6. The CDR3 DNA reads as TGTGCCAGTAGTCCCGGACTAGCGGGGCTTAATGAGCAGTTCTTC. It specifies CASSPGLAGLNEQFF. The full variable domain, with the rest looked up from reference TRBV19 and TRBJ2-1, is DGGITQSPKYLFRKEGQNVTLSCEQNLNHDAMYWYRQDPGQGLRLIYYSQIVNDFQKGDIAEGYSVSREKKESFPLTVTSAQKNPTAFYLCASSPGLAGLNEQFFGPGTRLTVL.

V gene TRBV19 combines with J gene TRBJ1-2; D perhaps matches TRBD1 (5 bases). The CDR3 totals 15 residues. V gave up 4 bases and J gave up 2 bases, with 14 bases separating them. Per germline, CDR1 LNHDA and CDR2 SQIVND (reference sequence). The CDR3 loop reads CASSTQWGGNYGYTF. In DNA, the CDR3 is TGTGCCAGTAGTACCCAGTGGGGGGGGAACTATGGCTACACCTTC.

This clone was recorded a few times. The chain recombines TRBV7-8 with TRBJ1-1; perhaps TRBD1 as D (6 bases). The CDR3 sequence is 13 residues long. The germline gives CDR1 SGHVS, CDR2 FQNEAQ. V gave up 6 bases and J gave up 6 bases, with 14 bases separating them. This CDR3 reads CASRITGSAEAFF. Written as DNA, the CDR3 is TGTGCCAGCAGAATAACAGGGAGCGCTGAAGCTTTCTTT.

The V call is TRBV6-2 or TRBV6-3, the J call TRBJ1-1; maybe TRBD1 (5 bases). The CDR3 consists of 13 residues. Trimming stripped 3 bases from V and 3 bases from J, with 8 bases between. Germline V lookup: CDR1 MNHEY, CDR2 SVGEGT. CDR3 residues: CASSYTQDTEAFF. The CDR3 coding sequence is TGTGCCAGCAGTTATACACAGGACACTGAAGCTTTCTTT.

The chain is built from TRBV18 and TRBJ1-2, with D perhaps TRBD1 (6 bases). The CDR3 spans 15 residues. Germline V gene lookup returns CDR1 KGHSH and CDR2 LQKENI. Trimming removed 2 bases from V and 4 bases from J, with 14 bases in between. The CDR3 DNA follows: TGTGCCAGCTCACCAGGACAGTCTGGGCGCTATGGCTACACCTTC. Translated: CASSPGQSGRYGYTF. The full variable domain, in which reference TRBV18 and TRBJ1-2 provide the parts outside the CDR3, is NAGVMQNPRHLVRRRGQEARLRCSPMKGHSHVYWYRQLPEEGLKFMVYLQKENIIDESGMPKERFSAEFPKEGPSILRIQQVVRGDSAAYFCASSPGQSGRYGYTFGSGTRLTVV.

This sequence joins TRBV7-2 and TRBJ2-1; no clear D gene. The germline gives CDR1 SGHTA, CDR2 FQGNSA. Trimming cost V 0 bases and J 5 bases, with 14 bases left between them. The CDR3 runs to 16 residues. The CDR3 DNA reads as TGTGCCAGCAGCTTAGCGGGCAGCCTTCTCAACAATGAGCAGTTCTTC. It codes for CASSLAGSLLNNEQFF.

The genes are TRBV7-2 and TRBJ2-3; TRBD2 matches at 8 bases. The CDR3 runs to 16 residues. Looked up from germline, CDR1 is SGHTA and CDR2 is FQGNSA. V shed 1 base, J shed 5 bases, and the junction held 8 bases outside the gene matches. CDR3 in DNA: TGTGCCAGCAGCTTAGGCGCGGGGGGATCGGTAGATACGCAGTATTTT. Its translation: CASSLGAGGSVDTQYF. Together with reference TRBV7-2 and TRBJ2-3, the CDR3 gives the full variable domain: GAGVSQSPSNKVTEKGKDVELRCDPISGHTALYWYRQSLGQGLEFLIYFQGNSAPDKSGLPSDRFSAERTGGSVSTLTIQRTQQEDSAVYLCASSLGAGGSVDTQYFGPGTRLTVL.

V gene TRBV5-1 combines with J gene TRBJ2-1, with 10 nucleotides matching TRBD2. The CDR3 has 19 residues. Germline lookup yields CDR1 SGHRS and CDR2 YFSETQ. Trimming removed 6 bases from V and 0 bases from J; junction bases left unmatched: 15. The CDR3, as DNA: TGCGCCAGCACTTACACACCGACTAGCGGGCTCAGCTCCTACAATGAGCAGTTCTTC. This codes for CASTYTPTSGLSSYNEQFF. Full variable domain (remainder filled in from reference TRBV5-1 and TRBJ2-1): KAGVTQTPRYLIKTRGQQVTLSCSPISGHRSVSWYQQTPGQGLQFLFEYFSETQRNKGNFPGRFSGRQFSNSRSEMNVSTLELGDSALYLCASTYTPTSGLSSYNEQFFGPGTRLTVL.